Detailed here is one TCR beta chain. Its antigen remains unidentified. Per-base quality was not reported, and no clone a single base away is much larger than it. This specimen comes from a study of blood T cells in healthy people across ages (dated by TCRdb to between 2014 and 2017). Study-wide context: In model experiments, template switching captured roughly one uniquely barcoded TCR beta cDNA molecule for every two T cells. Using the same blood draw, the study looked at two additional independent replicas of 1 million unique cDNA reads for two donors, one aged 18 to 30 and the other aged 80 or older. The donors were divided into four age groups: young (average 16 years), middle-aged (about 40), aged (about 61) and long-lived (approximately 74). Donors of different ages were randomly distributed across sequencing lanes to avoid experimental bias. Using deep sequencing normalized with unique cDNA molecular identifiers, the study measured how TCR beta repertoire diversity changes with age.

The roughly 42 donors, aged roughly 6 to 100 years, were systemically healthy Caucasian individuals from Russia. About 10 milliliters of peripheral blood were drawn from each donor into EDTA-treated Vacutainer tubes. Ficoll-Paque density-gradient centrifugation was used to isolate PBMCs, with at least 6.5 million per sample. Trizol reagent was used to extract total RNA from the PBMCs, yielding at least 5.5 micrograms per sample. The percentages of naive CD45RAhigh/CD27high T cells were determined by flow cytometry on a PBMC aliquot from every donor. Overall study results and their limits: Estimates of total diversity based on one million sequenced T cells were considered lower bounds and underestimates. As age increased, observed TCR beta diversity per million T cells dropped in a roughly linear way, and a significant reduction was already evident by age 40. The CMV infection status of donors was not known, potentially confounding age-related changes in expanded clonotypes. Compared with the aged group, the long-lived group had more naive CD4+ T cells, fewer expanded clones and increased TCR diversity, a pattern suggesting age selection. A strong correlation was found between observed TCR beta diversity and the percentage of naive T cells measured by flow cytometry. Bulk unsorted PBMC profiling prevented conclusive comparison of naive and antigen-experienced compartments.

The CDR3 runs 14 amino acids, cysteine and phenylalanine included. The entry retains the CDR3 DNA only, 42 bases that are in frame from base 1. CDR1 MNHNS and CDR2 SASEGT are derived from the germline V gene. V and J lose 4 bases and 3 bases, and a span of 13 bases separates them. To prepare the library, 5' RACE was applied. A second PCR of 7 to 11 cycles was performed with a sample-barcoded 5' primer and a J-beta primer mix. Each TCR beta cDNA molecule received a unique molecular identifier from a template-switch 5' adaptor carrying 12 random nucleotides. Each sample yielded at least 2.5 million CDR3-containing paired-end reads. The Mint cDNA synthesis kit, primed by a TRBC-specific oligonucleotide, was used to synthesize first-strand cDNA from all RNA. After uracil-DNA glycosylase treatment, a first 18-cycle PCR used universal primers M1SS and BC2_uni_R on all cDNA. Processing in the source paper ran as follows. Each sample was normalized by randomly selecting 1 million high-quality reads, each carrying a distinct molecular identifier. Instead of being binned into consensus sequences, reads with shared molecular identifiers were discarded. CDR3 identification, clonotype clustering and error correction used MiTCR with a Q25 quality threshold and the strictest error-elimination algorithm. Lower-bound total TCR beta diversity was estimated with a nonparametric unseen species model using Euler transformation. TCRdb ran its own pipeline on the public reads, namely fastp trimming at Q25 and MiXCR clone calling, and kept in-frame beta chains. Records with the same CDR3 protein are collapsed into one entry carrying the most frequent genes and DNA. These V and J calls originate from TCRdb's pipeline instead of the authors' own analysis. Across this sample there are over 1,500,000 distinct CDR3 sequences, with roughly two fifths seen only once. The top ten clones comprise more than 20% of the sample.

The V and J segments used are TRBV6-1 and TRBJ2-7; no D gene can be assigned with confidence. The sequence came from a human donor in good health. Sequenced sample: blood. The CDR3 here reads CASSVRHEIYEQYF. The bases are TGTGCCAGCAGTGTAAGGCACGAAATCTACGAGCAGTACTTC.